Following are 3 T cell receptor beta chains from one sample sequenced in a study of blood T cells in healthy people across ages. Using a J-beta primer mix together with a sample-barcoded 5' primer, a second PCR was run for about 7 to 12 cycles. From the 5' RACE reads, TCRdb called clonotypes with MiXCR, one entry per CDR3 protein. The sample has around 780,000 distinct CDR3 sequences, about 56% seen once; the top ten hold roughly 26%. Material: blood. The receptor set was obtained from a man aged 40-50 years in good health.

The CDR3 protein is CASSQYGQAWQQYF. In DNA, the CDR3 is TGTGCCAGCAGCCAGTACGGACAGGCCTGGCAGCAGTACTTC. V gene TRBV3-1 combines with J gene TRBJ2-7; TRBD1 agrees at 7 bases. V gave up 3 bases and J gave up 8 bases; unmatched junction bases: 10. The CDR3 runs 14 residues. The V gene's germline CDR1 is LGHDT and CDR2 YNNKEL (reference sequence).

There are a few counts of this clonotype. This CDR3 is CASSVFDSGNKNIQYF. CDR3 coding DNA: TGTGCCAGCAGCGTATTTGATAGCGGGAACAAAAACATTCAGTACTTC. This chain links TRBV9 with TRBJ2-4; 8 bases are shared with TRBD2. Per germline, CDR1 SGDLS and CDR2 YYNGEE. With V trimmed by 1 base and J by 3 bases, 6 bases remained unmatched. There are 16 residues in the CDR3.

The CDR3 DNA is TGTGCCAGCAGCCCGAAGGTTGGCCACGGATGGGACACCGGGGAGCTGTTTTTT. Its translation: CASSPKVGHGWDTGELFF. The chain combines TRBV7-3 with TRBJ2-2; D gene uncertain. V dropped 5 bases and J dropped 3 bases, with 22 bases sitting between them. Germline assignment: CDR1 SGHTA and CDR2 FQGTGA. The CDR3 is made up of 18 amino acids.